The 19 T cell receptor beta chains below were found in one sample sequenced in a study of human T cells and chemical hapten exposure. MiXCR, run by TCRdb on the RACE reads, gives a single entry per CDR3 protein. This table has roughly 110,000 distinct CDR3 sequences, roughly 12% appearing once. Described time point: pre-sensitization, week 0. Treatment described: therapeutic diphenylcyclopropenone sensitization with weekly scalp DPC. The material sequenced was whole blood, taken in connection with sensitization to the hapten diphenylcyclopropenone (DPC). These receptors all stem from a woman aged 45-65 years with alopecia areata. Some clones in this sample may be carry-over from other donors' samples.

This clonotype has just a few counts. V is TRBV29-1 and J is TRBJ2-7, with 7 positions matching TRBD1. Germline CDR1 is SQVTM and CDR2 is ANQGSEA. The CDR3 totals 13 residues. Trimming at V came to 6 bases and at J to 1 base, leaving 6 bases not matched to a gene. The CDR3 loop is CSVGQTRSYEQYF. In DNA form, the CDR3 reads TGCAGCGTGGGACAGACCCGATCCTACGAGCAGTACTTC.

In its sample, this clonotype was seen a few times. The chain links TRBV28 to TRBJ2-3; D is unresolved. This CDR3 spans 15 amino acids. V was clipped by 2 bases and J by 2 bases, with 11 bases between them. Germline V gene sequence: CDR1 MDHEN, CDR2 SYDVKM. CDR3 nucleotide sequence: TGTGCCAGCAGTTTACGGGCCAGCTTCACAGATACGCAGTATTTT. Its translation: CASSLRASFTDTQYF.

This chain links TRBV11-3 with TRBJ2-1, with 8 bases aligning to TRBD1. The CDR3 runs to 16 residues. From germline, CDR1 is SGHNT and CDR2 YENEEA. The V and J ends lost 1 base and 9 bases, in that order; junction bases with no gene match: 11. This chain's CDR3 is CASSLAGQGADIEQFF. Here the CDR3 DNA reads TGTGCCAGCAGCTTAGCAGGACAGGGAGCCGACATTGAGCAGTTCTTC.

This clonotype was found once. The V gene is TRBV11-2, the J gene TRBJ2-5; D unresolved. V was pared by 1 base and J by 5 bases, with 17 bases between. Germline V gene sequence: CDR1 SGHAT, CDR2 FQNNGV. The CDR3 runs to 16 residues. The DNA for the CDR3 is TGTGCCAGCAGCTTAGGAATGGTGAGGATGGTCGAGACCCAGTACTTC. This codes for CASSLGMVRMVETQYF. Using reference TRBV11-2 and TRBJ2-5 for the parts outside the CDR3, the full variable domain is EAGVAQSPRYKIIEKRQSVAFWCNPISGHATLYWYQQILGQGPKLLIQFQNNGVVDDSQLPKDRFSAERLKGVDSTLKIQPAKLEDSAVYLCASSLGMVRMVETQYFGPGTRLLVL.

The CDR3 nucleotides are TGTGCCAGCAGTTCTAGGACTAGCGGGATAGGAACAGATACGCAGTATTTT. This gives the protein CASSSRTSGIGTDTQYF. The chain links TRBV28 to TRBJ2-3, with 12 bases lining up with TRBD2. Trimming took 4 bases from V and 3 from J; bases not matched to a gene: 8. The CDR3 is made up of 17 amino acids. CDR1 and CDR2 from the germline V gene are MDHEN and SYDVKM.

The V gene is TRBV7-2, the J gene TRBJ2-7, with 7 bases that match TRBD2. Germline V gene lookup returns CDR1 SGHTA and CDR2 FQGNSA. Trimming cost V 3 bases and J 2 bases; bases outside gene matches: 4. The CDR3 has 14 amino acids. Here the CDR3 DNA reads TGTGCCAGCAGCTTCCGGGGAGGGGCCTACGAGCAGTACTTC. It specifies CASSFRGGAYEQYF. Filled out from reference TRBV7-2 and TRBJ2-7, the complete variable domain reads GAGVSQSPSNKVTEKGKDVELRCDPISGHTALYWYRQSLGQGLEFLIYFQGNSAPDKSGLPSDRFSAERTGGSVSTLTIQRTQQEDSAVYLCASSFRGGAYEQYFGPGTRLTVT.

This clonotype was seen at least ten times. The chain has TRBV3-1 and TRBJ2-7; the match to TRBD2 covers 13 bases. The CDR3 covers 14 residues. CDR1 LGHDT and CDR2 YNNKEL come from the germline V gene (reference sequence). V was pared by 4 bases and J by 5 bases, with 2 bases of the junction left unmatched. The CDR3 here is CASSPGLAGHEQYF. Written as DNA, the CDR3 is TGTGCCAGCAGCCCGGGACTAGCGGGGCACGAGCAGTACTTC.

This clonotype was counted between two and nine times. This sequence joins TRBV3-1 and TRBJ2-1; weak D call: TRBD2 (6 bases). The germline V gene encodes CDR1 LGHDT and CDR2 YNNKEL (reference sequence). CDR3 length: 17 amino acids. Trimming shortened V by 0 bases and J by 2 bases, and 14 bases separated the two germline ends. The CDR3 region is CASSQEMLALTYNEQFF. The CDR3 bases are TGTGCCAGCAGCCAAGAGATGCTAGCGTTAACCTACAATGAGCAGTTCTTC.

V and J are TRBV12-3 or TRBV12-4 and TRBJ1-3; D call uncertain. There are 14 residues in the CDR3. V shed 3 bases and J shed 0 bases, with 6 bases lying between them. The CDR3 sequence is CASSLRSSGNTIYF. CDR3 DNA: TGTGCCAGCAGTTTGAGGAGCTCTGGAAACACCATATATTTT.

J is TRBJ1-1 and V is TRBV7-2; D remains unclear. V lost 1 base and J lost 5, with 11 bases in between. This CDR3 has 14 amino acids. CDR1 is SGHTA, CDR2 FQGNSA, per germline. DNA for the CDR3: TGTGCCAGCAGCTTAGAAGGAGATTATACTGAAGCTTTCTTT. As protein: CASSLEGDYTEAFF.

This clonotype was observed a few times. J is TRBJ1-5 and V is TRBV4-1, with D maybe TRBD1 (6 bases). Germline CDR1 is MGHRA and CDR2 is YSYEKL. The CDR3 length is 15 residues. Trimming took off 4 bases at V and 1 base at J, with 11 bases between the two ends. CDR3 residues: CASSPYDRSNQPQHF. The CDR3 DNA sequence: TGCGCCAGCAGCCCCTACGACAGGAGCAATCAGCCCCAGCATTTT.

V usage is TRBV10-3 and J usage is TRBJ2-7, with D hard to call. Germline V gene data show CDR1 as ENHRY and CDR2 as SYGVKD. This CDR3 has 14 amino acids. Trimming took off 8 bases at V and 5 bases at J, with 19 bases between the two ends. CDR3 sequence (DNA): TGTGCCATCCTCGACGAGGTCCGTCGGGACGAGCAGTACTTC. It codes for CAILDEVRRDEQYF.

CDR3 sequence reads: CASSPHSGNRMNTEAFF. For the CDR3, the DNA is TGCGCCAGCAGCCCTCATTCAGGGAATCGTATGAACACTGAAGCTTTCTTT. V is TRBV5-1 and J is TRBJ1-1, with D tentatively TRBD1 (5 bases). There are 17 residues in the CDR3. Germline CDR1 reads SGHRS; CDR2 reads YFSETQ. The V and J ends lost 4 bases and 0 bases respectively, with 19 bases between them.

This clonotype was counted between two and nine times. Written as DNA, the CDR3 is TGTGCCAGCAGCTTAAGTAGGTCCCCCGGGGAGCTGTTTTTT. Amino acid sequence: CASSLSRSPGELFF. This chain connects TRBV7-8 to TRBJ2-2; no clear D. V lost 2 bases and J 6 bases, leaving 10 bases between the germline ends. The CDR3 runs 14 residues. CDR1 is SGHVS, CDR2 FQNEAQ, per germline.

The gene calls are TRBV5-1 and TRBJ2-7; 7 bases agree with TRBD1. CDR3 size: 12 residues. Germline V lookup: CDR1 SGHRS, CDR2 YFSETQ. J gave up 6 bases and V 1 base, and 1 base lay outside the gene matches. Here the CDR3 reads CASSLNRGEQYF. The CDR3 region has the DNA TGCGCCAGCAGCTTGAACAGGGGCGAGCAGTACTTC.

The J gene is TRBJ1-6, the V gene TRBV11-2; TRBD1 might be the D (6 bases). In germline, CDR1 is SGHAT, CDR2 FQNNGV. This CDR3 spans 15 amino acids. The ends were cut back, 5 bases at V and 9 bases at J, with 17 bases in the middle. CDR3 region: CASSPLQGSGSPLHF. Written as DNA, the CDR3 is TGTGCCAGCAGCCCCCTCCAGGGGTCTGGTTCACCCCTCCACTTT.

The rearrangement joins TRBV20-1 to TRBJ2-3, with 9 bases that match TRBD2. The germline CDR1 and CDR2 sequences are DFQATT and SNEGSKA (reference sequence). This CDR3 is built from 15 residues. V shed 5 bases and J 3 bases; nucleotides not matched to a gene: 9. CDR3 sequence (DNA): TGCAGTGCTCCCATAGCGGGAGTCGGGACAGATACGCAGTATTTT. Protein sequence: CSAPIAGVGTDTQYF.

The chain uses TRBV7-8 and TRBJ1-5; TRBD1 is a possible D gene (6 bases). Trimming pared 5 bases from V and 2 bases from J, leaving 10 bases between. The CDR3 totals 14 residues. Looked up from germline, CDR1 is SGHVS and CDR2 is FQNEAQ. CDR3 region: CASSATGGNQPQHF. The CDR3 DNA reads TGTGCCAGCAGCGCGACAGGTGGCAATCAGCCCCAGCATTTT.

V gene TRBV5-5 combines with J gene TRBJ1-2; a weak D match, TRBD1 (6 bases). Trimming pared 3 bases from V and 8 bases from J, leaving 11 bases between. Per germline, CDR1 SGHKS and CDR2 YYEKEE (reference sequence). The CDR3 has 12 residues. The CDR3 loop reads CASSSQGSGYTF. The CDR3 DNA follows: TGTGCCAGCAGCTCACAGGGCTCGGGCTACACCTTC.